This T cell receptor (beta chain) was sequenced in a study of T cell responses to AZD1222 COVID-19 vaccine. Whole-study findings and limits: Receipt of two AZD1222 doses was followed by a rise in Spike-specific TCR breadth and depth. Clonal diversity may have been underestimated, and the donors were mostly white British, with more females than males. Repertoire collection took place solely once the T cell response had peaked.

Worth noting for this clone: The antigen is unknown.

The assay was immunoSEQ multiplex PCR, and TCRdb's table has in-frame clones only and misses some. The table includes over 100,000 clones, about 89% detected once. CDR3 length: 13 residues. Trimming pared 6 bases from V and 6 bases from J, leaving 11 bases between. Germline assignment: CDR1 LGHDT and CDR2 YNNKEL (reference sequence). The input for sequencing was peripheral blood, taken on day 0 of AZD1222 vaccination. The TCR sequence derives from an adult in good health. The V gene is TRBV3-1 (or the pseudogene TRBV3-2), the J gene TRBJ1-4, with unresolved D. Written as DNA, the CDR3 is TGTGCCAGCAGTTCAGTGGGTGATGAAAAACTGTTTTTT. This translates into CASSSVGDEKLFF.